This T cell receptor beta chain was captured in a study of blood T cell repertoires in COVID-19. As for the study in general: Sites across the United States, Italy and Spain contributed samples from acute and convalescent COVID-19. Nucleic acid was either cDNA or gDNA, and it came from T cells, B-cell-depleted T cells, or PBMCs.

Authors' data handling: Amplification of reference gene primers was used by the study to estimate nucleated cell counts. Here immunoSEQ multiplex PCR was the method, and the copy in TCRdb shows in-frame clones only, minus some. D and trimming come from the DNA, and the V and J calls and clone size come from that table. The table shows more than 110,000 clones, with about 80% occurring only once. CDR3 size: 13 residues. Germline CDR1 reads MNHEY; CDR2 reads SVGAGI. V dropped 5 bases and J dropped 8 bases, with 15 bases sitting between them. The receptor was derived from a woman aged 55 to 70 with acute or convalescent COVID-19. V is TRBV6-5 and J is TRBJ1-2, with D unresolved. The sample comprised peripheral blood. The CDR3 coding sequence is TGTGCCAGCAGTCAATTAGCGTCGGGCGGCTACACCTTC. This gives the protein CASSQLASGGYTF.